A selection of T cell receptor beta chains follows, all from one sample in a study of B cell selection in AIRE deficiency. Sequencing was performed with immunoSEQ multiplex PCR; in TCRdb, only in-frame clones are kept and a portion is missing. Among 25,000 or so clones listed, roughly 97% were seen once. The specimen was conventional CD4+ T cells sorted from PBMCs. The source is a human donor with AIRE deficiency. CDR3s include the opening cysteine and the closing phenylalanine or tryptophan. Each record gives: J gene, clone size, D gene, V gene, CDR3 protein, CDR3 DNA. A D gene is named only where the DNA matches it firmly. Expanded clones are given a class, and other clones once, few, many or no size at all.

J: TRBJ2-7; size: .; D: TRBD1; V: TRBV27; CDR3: CASSFTGQGAYEQYF; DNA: TGTGCCAGCAGTTTTACGGGACAGGGGGCCTACGAGCAGTACTTC
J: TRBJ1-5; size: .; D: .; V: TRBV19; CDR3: CASSMFYQPQHF; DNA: TGTGCCAGTAGTATGTTTTATCAGCCCCAGCATTTT
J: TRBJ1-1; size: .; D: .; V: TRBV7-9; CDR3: CASSLKTFQAFF; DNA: TGTGCCAGCAGCCTCAAAACCTTCCAAGCTTTCTTT
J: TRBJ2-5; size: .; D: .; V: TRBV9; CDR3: CASSVGRGEGETQYF; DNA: TGTGCCAGCAGCGTAGGCAGGGGCGAAGGGGAGACCCAGTACTTC
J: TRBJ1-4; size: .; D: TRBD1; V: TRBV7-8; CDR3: CASRNDRGGGEKLFF; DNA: TGTGCCAGCAGAAACGACAGGGGAGGGGGTGAAAAACTGTTTTTT
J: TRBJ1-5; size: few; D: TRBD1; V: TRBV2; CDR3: CASTPGQGAQPQHF; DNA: TGTGCCAGCACTCCGGGACAGGGTGCTCAGCCCCAGCATTTT
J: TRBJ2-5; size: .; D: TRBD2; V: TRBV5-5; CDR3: CASSGLAEETQYF; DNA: TGTGCCAGCAGCGGGCTAGCGGAAGAGACCCAGTACTTC
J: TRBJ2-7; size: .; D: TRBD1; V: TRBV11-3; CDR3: CASSPDRGSTYEQYF; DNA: TGTGCCAGCAGCCCCGACAGGGGTTCGACCTACGAGCAGTACTTC
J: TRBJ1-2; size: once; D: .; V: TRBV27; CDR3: CASSLSTPMRTVNGYTF; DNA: TGTGCCAGCAGTTTATCAACGCCGATGCGGACAGTCAATGGCTACACCTTC
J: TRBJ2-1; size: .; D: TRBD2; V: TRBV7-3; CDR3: CASSLGLGNEQFF; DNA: TGTGCCAGCAGCCTGGGACTAGGCAATGAGCAGTTCTTC
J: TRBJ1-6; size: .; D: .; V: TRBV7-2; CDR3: CASSSPQAPLHF; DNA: TGTGCCAGCAGCTCCCCCCAAGCGCCCCTCCACTTT
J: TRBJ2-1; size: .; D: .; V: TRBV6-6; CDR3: CASSSVPYNEQFF; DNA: TGTGCCAGCAGTTCCGTCCCCTACAATGAGCAGTTCTTC
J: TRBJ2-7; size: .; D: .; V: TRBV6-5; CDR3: CASRTTGFGSYEQYF; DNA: TGTGCCAGCAGGACCACAGGGTTCGGCTCCTACGAGCAGTACTTC
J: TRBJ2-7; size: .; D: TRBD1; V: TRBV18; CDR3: CASSPKTTGGGEQYF; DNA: TGTGCCAGCTCACCGAAGACGACAGGGGGCGGCGAGCAGTACTTC
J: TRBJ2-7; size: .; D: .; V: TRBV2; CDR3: CASSLTVRSYEQYF; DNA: TGTGCCAGCAGTTTGACAGTACGGTCCTACGAGCAGTACTTC
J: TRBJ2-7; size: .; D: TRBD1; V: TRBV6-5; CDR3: CASSSSGTGAYEQYF; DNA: TGTGCCAGCAGTTCCTCCGGGACAGGGGCCTACGAGCAGTACTTC
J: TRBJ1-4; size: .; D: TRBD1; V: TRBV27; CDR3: CASRIQGKGEKLFF; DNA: TGTGCCAGCAGGATACAGGGGAAGGGTGAAAAACTGTTTTTT
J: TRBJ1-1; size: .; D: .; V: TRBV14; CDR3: CASSHTQGTTEAFF; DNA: TGTGCCAGCAGCCACACCCAGGGAACGACTGAAGCTTTCTTT
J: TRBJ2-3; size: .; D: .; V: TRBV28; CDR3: CASSLLAKSTDTQYF; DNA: TGTGCCAGCAGTTTATTAGCGAAAAGCACAGATACGCAGTATTTT
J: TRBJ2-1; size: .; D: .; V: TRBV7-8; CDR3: CASSSGTVNRGYNEQFF; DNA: TGTGCCAGCAGCTCCGGGACGGTCAATAGAGGTTACAATGAGCAGTTCTTC
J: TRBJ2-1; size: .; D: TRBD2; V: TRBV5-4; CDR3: CASSLDTLAGGPYNEQFF; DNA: TGTGCCAGCAGCTTGGATACCCTAGCGGGAGGGCCCTATAATGAGCAGTTCTTC
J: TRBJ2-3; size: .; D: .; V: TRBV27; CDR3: CASSFKRDTDTQYF; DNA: TGTGCCAGCAGTTTTAAGCGAGACACAGATACGCAGTATTTT
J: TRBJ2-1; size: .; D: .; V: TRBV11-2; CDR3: CASTPFEGVREQFF; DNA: TGTGCCAGCACCCCATTTGAGGGAGTGCGCGAGCAGTTCTTC
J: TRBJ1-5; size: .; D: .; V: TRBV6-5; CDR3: CASSYSISSNQPQHF; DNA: TGTGCCAGCAGTTACTCGATTTCTAGCAATCAGCCCCAGCATTTT
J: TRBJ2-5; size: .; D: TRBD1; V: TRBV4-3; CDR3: CASSSGQEETQYF; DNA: TGCGCCAGCAGCTCGGGACAGGAAGAGACCCAGTACTTC
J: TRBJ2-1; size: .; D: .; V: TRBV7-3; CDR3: CASSVNSLGEQFF; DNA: TGTGCCAGCAGCGTGAACTCCCTCGGGGAGCAGTTCTTC
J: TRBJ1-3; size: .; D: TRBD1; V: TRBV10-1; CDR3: CASSPRIGTASGNTIYF; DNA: TGCGCCAGCAGTCCACGGATCGGGACAGCATCTGGAAACACCATATATTTT
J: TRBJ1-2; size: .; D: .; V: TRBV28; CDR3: CASTVVQGHYGYTF; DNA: TGTGCCAGCACCGTCGTACAGGGTCACTATGGCTACACCTTC
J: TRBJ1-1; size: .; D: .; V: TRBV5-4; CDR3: CASSISRSGNTEAFF; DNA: TGTGCCAGCAGCATATCCCGCTCGGGGAACACTGAAGCTTTCTTT
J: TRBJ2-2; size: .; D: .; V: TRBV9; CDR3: CASSLQGSNTGELFF; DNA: TGTGCCAGCAGCTTACAGGGTTCGAACACCGGGGAGCTGTTTTTT
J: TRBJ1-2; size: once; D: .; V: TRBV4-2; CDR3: CASSQGRQSESYTF; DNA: TGTGCCAGCAGCCAAGGTCGACAGTCTGAAAGCTACACCTTC
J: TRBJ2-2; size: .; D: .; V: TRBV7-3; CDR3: CASSRNTGELFF; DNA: TGTGCCAGCAGCCGGAACACCGGGGAGCTGTTTTTT
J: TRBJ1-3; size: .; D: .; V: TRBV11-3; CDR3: CASSLGSSGNTIYF; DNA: TGTGCCAGCAGCTTAGGGAGCTCTGGAAACACCATATATTTT
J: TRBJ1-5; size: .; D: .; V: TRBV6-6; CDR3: CASRKGRLNQPQHF; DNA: TGTGCCAGCAGAAAGGGACGGCTCAATCAGCCCCAGCATTTT
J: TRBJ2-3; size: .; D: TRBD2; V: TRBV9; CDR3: CASSSSGRRPDTQYF; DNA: TGTGCCAGCAGCTCTAGCGGGAGAAGGCCAGATACGCAGTATTTT
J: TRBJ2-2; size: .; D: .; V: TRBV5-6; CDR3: CASSFASVGELFF; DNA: TGTGCCAGCAGCTTCGCTAGTGTCGGGGAGCTGTTTTTT
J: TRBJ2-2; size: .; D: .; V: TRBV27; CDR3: CASSLSVRGTLNTGELFF; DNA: TGTGCCAGCAGTTTATCGGTGCGGGGAACACTGAACACCGGGGAGCTGTTTTTT
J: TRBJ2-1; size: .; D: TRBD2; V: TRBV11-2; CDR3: CASSHLGLAGAYEQFF; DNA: TGTGCCAGCAGCCACCTCGGACTAGCGGGAGCATATGAGCAGTTCTTC
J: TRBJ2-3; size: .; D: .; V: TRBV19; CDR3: CASSLESTDTQYF; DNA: TGTGCCAGTAGCCTAGAGAGCACAGATACGCAGTATTTT
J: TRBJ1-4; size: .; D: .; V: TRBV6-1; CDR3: CASRSADRQKLFF; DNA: TGTGCCAGCAGGAGTGCCGACAGGCAAAAGCTGTTTTTT
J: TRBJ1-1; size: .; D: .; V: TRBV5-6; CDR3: CASSLAGLMNTEAFF; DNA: TGTGCCAGCAGCTTGGCAGGACTGATGAACACTGAAGCTTTCTTT
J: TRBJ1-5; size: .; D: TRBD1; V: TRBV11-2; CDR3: CASSLATGGQPQHF; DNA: TGTGCCAGCAGCTTAGCTACAGGGGGGCAGCCCCAGCATTTT
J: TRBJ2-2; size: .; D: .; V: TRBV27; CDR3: CASRPPRTQMNTGELFF; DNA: TGTGCCAGCAGACCCCCTCGGACTCAAATGAACACCGGGGAGCTGTTTTTT
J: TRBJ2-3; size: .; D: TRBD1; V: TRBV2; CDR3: CASSRQGAPDTQYF; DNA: TGTGCCAGCAGTAGACAGGGGGCACCAGATACGCAGTATTTT
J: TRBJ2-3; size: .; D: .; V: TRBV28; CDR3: CASNYLPKEKVTF; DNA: TGTGCCAGCAATTACCTCCCCAAGGAAAAGGTTACGTTT
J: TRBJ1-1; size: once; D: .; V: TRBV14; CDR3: CASSRGTTNTEAFF; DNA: TGTGCCAGCAGCCGCGGAACAACGAACACTGAAGCTTTCTTT
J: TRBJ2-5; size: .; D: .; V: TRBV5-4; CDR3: CASSAPGRSSETQYF; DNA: TGTGCCAGCAGCGCCCCTGGCCGCAGCTCGGAGACCCAGTACTTC
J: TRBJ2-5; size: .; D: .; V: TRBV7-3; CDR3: CASSLLADQTQYF; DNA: TGTGCCAGCAGCTTACTGGCGGATCAGACCCAGTACTTC
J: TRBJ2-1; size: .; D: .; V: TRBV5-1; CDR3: CASSLAIGANEQFF; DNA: TGCGCCAGCAGCTTGGCCATAGGGGCCAATGAGCAGTTCTTC
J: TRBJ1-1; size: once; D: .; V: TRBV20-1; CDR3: CSAYGRSEAFF; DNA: TGCAGTGCCTACGGACGGTCTGAAGCTTTCTTT
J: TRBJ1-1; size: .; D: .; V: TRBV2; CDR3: CASSDGGLGEAFF; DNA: TGTGCCAGCAGTGATGGGGGGCTGGGTGAAGCTTTCTTT
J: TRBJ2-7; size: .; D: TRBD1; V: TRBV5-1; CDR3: CASRPLTGEKEQYF; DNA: TGCGCCAGCCGCCCGCTGACAGGGGAGAAAGAGCAGTACTTC
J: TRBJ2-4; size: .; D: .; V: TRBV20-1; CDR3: CSARGWSIQYF; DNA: TGCAGTGCCAGGGGATGGAGCATTCAGTACTTC
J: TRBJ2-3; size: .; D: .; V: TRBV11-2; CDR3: CASSLSLTQYF; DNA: TGTGCCAGCAGCTTATCGCTTACGCAGTATTTT
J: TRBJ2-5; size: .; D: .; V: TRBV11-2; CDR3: CASSYRVAGRGETQYF; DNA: TGTGCCAGCAGCTACAGGGTGGCCGGGAGAGGAGAGACCCAGTACTTC